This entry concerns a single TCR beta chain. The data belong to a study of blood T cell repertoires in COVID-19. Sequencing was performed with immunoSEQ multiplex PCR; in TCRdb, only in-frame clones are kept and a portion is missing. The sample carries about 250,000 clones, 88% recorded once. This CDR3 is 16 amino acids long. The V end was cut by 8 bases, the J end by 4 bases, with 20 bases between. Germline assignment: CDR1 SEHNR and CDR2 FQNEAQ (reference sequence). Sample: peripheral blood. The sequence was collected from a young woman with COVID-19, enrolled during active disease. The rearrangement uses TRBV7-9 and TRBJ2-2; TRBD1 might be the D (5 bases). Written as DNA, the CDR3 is TGTGCCAGCGGGTTGGGGCTTCCCCGGAGCACCGGGGAGCTGTTTTTT. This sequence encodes CASGLGLPRSTGELFF.